The T cell receptor beta chain under discussion was sequenced for a study of Graves' ophthalmopathy and Graves' hyperthyroidism. Study background: The study drew peripheral blood at initial diagnosis, before any treatment. Broader study findings: Also, most clonotypes expanded in the thyroid above 0.001 frequency appeared in blood. Ophthalmopathy and stable hyperthyroidism were discriminated by a 13-signature model, with about 90% sensitivity and nearly 84% specificity.

Trimming took 4 bases from V and 4 from J, leaving 7 bases between them. The CDR3 totals 11 residues. Germline CDR1 is SQVTM and CDR2 is ANQGSEA. The sample holds many counts of this clonotype. What it binds is unknown. Amplified material comprised TCR beta CDR3 regions derived from RNA transcripts. HTBI primers primed a first-round RT-PCR, and a second-round multiplex PCR followed. TCRdb analysed the multiplex PCR reads with MiXCR anew, one entry per CDR3 protein. The table shows some 750,000 distinct CDR3 sequences, with roughly two fifths occurring only once. Establishment of the diagnosis relied upon clinical symptoms, serum thyroxine, TRAb, thyroid ultrasound and orbital computed tomography.

The clonotype was recovered from an adult man with Graves' ophthalmopathy. The J gene is TRBJ1-2, the V gene TRBV29-1; tentatively, D is TRBD1 (5 bases). Sequenced input: peripheral blood. CDR3 coding DNA: TGCAGCGTTGTCGGGGGCTATGGCTACACCTTC. Translating it yields CSVVGGYGYTF.